The 29 T cell receptor beta chains below come from one sample, sequenced in a study of cytomegalovirus exposure and HLA in healthy donors. PCR involved 60 Vbeta and 13 Jbeta primers. TCRdb's copy holds only in-frame clones and misses some; the assay was immunoSEQ multiplex PCR. The sample records approximately 200,000 clones, 60% to 85% being singletons. Material for sequencing was PBMCs. All receptors derive from a girl under 18 in good health and CMV-seropositive.

This chain links TRBV7-2 with TRBJ2-7; 7 bases align to TRBD2. CDR3 size: 18 residues. CDR1 is SGHTA and CDR2 is FQGNSA in the germline V gene. The J segment lost 0 bases and the V segment lost 1 base, leaving 12 bases of the junction unmatched. The CDR3 DNA follows: TGTGCCAGCAGCTTAGGGGGGAGCGGGGCGCCGAGCTCCTACGAGCAGTACTTC. As protein: CASSLGGSGAPSSYEQYF. Based on the CDR3 plus reference TRBV7-2 and TRBJ2-7, the full variable domain is GAGVSQSPSNKVTEKGKDVELRCDPISGHTALYWYRQSLGQGLEFLIYFQGNSAPDKSGLPSDRFSAERTGGSVSTLTIQRTQQEDSAVYLCASSLGGSGAPSSYEQYFGPGTRLTVT.

The chain couples TRBV2 to TRBJ2-1; D is unresolved. This CDR3 region has 10 residues. The V gene lost 6 bases and the J gene lost 13 bases, with 10 bases spanning the gap. Germline V gene data show CDR1 as SNHLY and CDR2 as FYNNEI. Here the CDR3 DNA reads TGTGCCAGCAGGCGACCAGGACAGTTCTTC. Encoded protein: CASRRPGQFF.

V gene TRBV7-6 combines with J gene TRBJ2-7, with 11 nucleotides matching TRBD1. The CDR3 is made up of 16 amino acids. V shed 4 bases, J shed 6 bases, and the junction held 11 bases outside the gene matches. The germline CDR1 and CDR2 sequences are SGHVS and FNYEAQ. CDR3 bases: TGTGCCAGCAGCTCAACCTCCGGGACAGGGGGAATCGAGCAGTACTTC. Amino acid sequence: CASSSTSGTGGIEQYF.

The chain joins TRBV4-1 to TRBJ2-2, with D possibly matching TRBD2 (5 bases). Between the trimmed V and J ends, which lost 7 bases and 4 bases, there was a span of 19 bases. Germline CDR1 reads MGHRA; CDR2 reads YSYEKL. The CDR3 runs to 16 residues. The CDR3 DNA reads as TGCGCCAGCAACTCTGGGGTCCAACGGGGCACCGGGGAGCTGTTTTTT. Translated: CASNSGVQRGTGELFF.

The chain carries TRBV5-4 and TRBJ2-2; D may be TRBD1 (5 bases). Germline V CDR1 and CDR2: SGHNT, YYREEE (reference sequence). The V and J ends lost 9 bases and 1 base respectively, with 10 bases between them. This CDR3 is 13 amino acids long. This CDR3 reads CANQGENTGELFF. The CDR3 nucleotides read TGTGCCAACCAGGGTGAGAACACCGGGGAGCTGTTTTTT.

This sequence joins TRBV5-4 and TRBJ2-3; TRBD2 might be the D (6 bases). The V end lost 0 bases, the J end lost 5 bases, and 7 bases lay between the germline ends. The CDR3 totals 13 residues. Germline-derived CDR1 and CDR2 are SGHNT and YYREEE (reference sequence). The CDR3 protein is CASSLVGGDTQYF. The DNA for the CDR3 is TGTGCCAGCAGCTTGGTCGGGGGAGATACGCAGTATTTT.

The V call is TRBV7-8, the J call TRBJ1-1; the D gene is possibly TRBD1 (6 bases). The CDR3 is 14 amino acids. The germline V and J ends were trimmed by 3 bases and 0 bases, with 8 bases remaining between them. CDR1 is SGHVS and CDR2 is FQNEAQ in the germline V gene. CDR3 sequence reads: CASSFQGMNTEAFF. CDR3 in DNA: TGTGCCAGCAGCTTCCAGGGGATGAACACTGAAGCTTTCTTT.

The chain carries TRBV18 and TRBJ1-3; D not resolved. The CDR3 is made up of 15 amino acids. V was clipped by 2 bases and J by 1 base, with 9 bases between them. Germline CDR1 reads KGHSH; CDR2 reads LQKENI. The DNA for the CDR3 is TGTGCCAGCTCACCAGGACTGCAATCTGGAAACACCATATATTTT. Its translation: CASSPGLQSGNTIYF. The full variable domain, rest sourced from reference TRBV18 and TRBJ1-3, is NAGVMQNPRHLVRRRGQEARLRCSPMKGHSHVYWYRQLPEEGLKFMVYLQKENIIDESGMPKERFSAEFPKEGPSILRIQQVVRGDSAAYFCASSPGLQSGNTIYFGEGSWLTVV.

The chain employs TRBV13 and TRBJ1-4; 10 bases fit TRBD1. From germline, CDR1 is PRHDT and CDR2 FYEKMQ (reference sequence). The CDR3 covers 15 residues. After removal of 5 bases from V and 8 bases from J, the junction contained 8 bases not matched to a gene. The CDR3 DNA sequence: TGTGCCAGCAGCGTCAGACAGGGGGCGAGAGAAAAACTGTTTTTT. Protein: CASSVRQGAREKLFF.

The V gene is TRBV5-4, the J gene TRBJ1-5; D is undetermined. CDR3 size: 13 residues. V was trimmed by 4 bases and J by 3 bases, leaving 8 bases between them. The V gene's germline CDR1 is SGHNT and CDR2 YYREEE (reference sequence). CDR3 nucleotide sequence: TGTGCCAGCAGCCTCGACACCAATCAGCCCCAGCATTTT. Translation gives CASSLDTNQPQHF. Full variable domain (missing parts from reference TRBV5-4 and TRBJ1-5): ETGVTQSPTHLIKTRGQQVTLRCSSQSGHNTVSWYQQALGQGPQFIFQYYREEENGRGNFPPRFSGLQFPNYSSELNVNALELDDSALYLCASSLDTNQPQHFGDGTRLSIL.

The chain joins TRBV11-2 to TRBJ2-7, with D perhaps matching TRBD1 (8 bases). The germline V and J ends were trimmed by 6 bases and 11 bases, with 17 bases remaining between them. Germline CDR1 and CDR2: SGHAT and FQNNGV. The CDR3 extends over 12 amino acids. The CDR3 region is CASSDTGGREYF. CDR3 DNA sequence: TGTGCCAGCAGTGACACAGGGGGGAGGGAGTACTTC.

This chain uses TRBV11-2 with TRBJ2-7, with D possibly being TRBD2 (6 bases). Trimming took 0 bases from V and 7 from J, leaving 19 bases between them. CDR3 size: 16 residues. Germline V CDR1 and CDR2: SGHAT, FQNNGV. CDR3 residues: CASSLDSGTWYKEQYF. The DNA for the CDR3 is TGTGCCAGCAGCTTAGATTCAGGGACTTGGTATAAGGAGCAGTACTTC.

In this sample, this clone turned up a few times. The rearrangement joins TRBV4-3 to TRBJ2-3, with 9 nucleotides matching TRBD2. The CDR3 runs 15 residues. CDR1 is LGHNA, CDR2 YSLEER, per germline. Losses at the gene ends were 1 base for V and 1 base for J; bases not matched to a gene: 0. The CDR3: CASSQASGGTDTQYF. CDR3 bases: TGCGCCAGCAGCCAAGCTAGCGGGGGCACAGATACGCAGTATTTT.

The CDR3 here is CASSGETGRDGYTF. CDR3 bases: TGCGCCAGCAGCGGAGAGACAGGGCGCGATGGCTACACCTTC. The V call is TRBV4-3, the J call TRBJ1-2, with TRBD1 matching 7 bases. Germline lookup yields CDR1 LGHNA and CDR2 YSLEER. V lost 5 bases, J lost 6 bases, and 9 bases stayed unmatched. This CDR3 spans 14 amino acids.

The gene calls are TRBV6-5 and TRBJ1-2, with a tentative D call TRBD1 (5 bases). This CDR3 spans 15 amino acids. Germline V gives CDR1 MNHEY, CDR2 SVGAGI. Trimming shortened V by 0 bases and J by 8 bases, and 16 bases separated the two germline ends. CDR3 nucleotide sequence: TGTGCCAGCAGTTACTCGCGGGGCCCCTACGGGGGCTACACCTTC. Its protein is CASSYSRGPYGGYTF.

The chain has TRBV10-3 and TRBJ1-4, with 8 bases that match TRBD1. With V trimmed by 2 bases and J by 7 bases, 3 bases remained unmatched. Germline V gene data show CDR1 as ENHRY and CDR2 as SYGVKD. The CDR3 is 14 amino acids. The chain's CDR3 is CAISERTGPEKLFF. For the CDR3, the DNA is TGTGCCATCAGTGAGAGGACAGGGCCTGAAAAACTGTTTTTT.

The chain carries TRBV4-1 and TRBJ2-1; 7 bases align to TRBD1. After removal of 7 bases from V and 8 bases from J, the junction contained 11 bases not matched to a gene. The CDR3 contains 14 residues. Germline values: CDR1 MGHRA, CDR2 YSYEKL. CDR3 in amino acids: CASTGTVGRDEQFF. CDR3 DNA: TGCGCCAGCACGGGGACAGTTGGTAGGGATGAGCAGTTCTTC.

V is TRBV4-2 and J is TRBJ1-6; possibly TRBD1 for D (5 bases). Germline lookup yields CDR1 LGHNA and CDR2 YNFKEQ. Trimming removed 4 bases at V and 9 bases at J, with 10 bases between. CDR3 size: 13 residues. CDR3 DNA sequence: TGTGCCAGCAGCCTTAGTCAGGGTTCACCCCTCCACTTT. This codes for CASSLSQGSPLHF.

V is TRBV11-3 and J is TRBJ2-2, with 7 bases identical to TRBD2. After removal of 0 bases from V and 5 bases from J, the junction contained 0 bases not matched to a gene. CDR1 and CDR2 from the germline V gene are SGHNT and YENEEA. This CDR3 has 14 residues. The CDR3 DNA sequence: TGTGCCAGCAGCTTAGAGGGGGGGACCGGGGAGCTGTTTTTT. It translates to CASSLEGGTGELFF.

This clone was counted a few times. This chain links TRBV5-5 with TRBJ1-1, with D possibly TRBD1 on 5 matching bases. Germline assignment: CDR1 SGHKS and CDR2 YYEKEE (reference sequence). The CDR3 has 15 amino acids. The V and J ends lost 0 bases and 4 bases respectively, with 13 bases between them. This CDR3 reads CASSLASGGRTEAFF. The DNA of the CDR3 is TGTGCCAGCAGCTTGGCCTCCGGGGGACGCACTGAAGCTTTCTTT.

The rearrangement uses TRBV7-9 and TRBJ1-2, with D maybe TRBD1 (5 bases). The ends were cut back, 5 bases at V and 7 bases at J, with 14 bases in the middle. The germline CDR1 and CDR2 sequences are SEHNR and FQNEAQ (reference sequence). The CDR3 covers 13 residues. Written as DNA, the CDR3 is TGTGCCAGCAGCACCCAGGGCCCCGGTGGCTACACCTTC. It specifies CASSTQGPGGYTF. Based on the CDR3 plus reference TRBV7-9 and TRBJ1-2, the full variable domain is DTGVSQNPRHKITKRGQNVTFRCDPISEHNRLYWYRQTLGQGPEFLTYFQNEAQLEKSRLLSDRFSAERPKGSFSTLEIQRTEQGDSAMYLCASSTQGPGGYTFGSGTRLTVV.

The chain employs TRBV7-8 and TRBJ2-5, with 8 bases aligning to TRBD1. CDR1 and CDR2 from the germline V gene are SGHVS and FQNEAQ. V was clipped by 3 bases and J by 4 bases; unmatched bases: 4. This CDR3 has 14 residues. CDR3 coding DNA: TGTGCCAGCAGCTTCAGGGGGCGCCGAGAGACCCAGTACTTC. Its translation: CASSFRGRRETQYF.

This clone was seen just once. V and J are TRBV4-1 and TRBJ2-7, with 7 bases fitting TRBD2. Germline V gives CDR1 MGHRA, CDR2 YSYEKL. J gave up 5 bases and V 4 bases, and 11 bases lay outside the gene matches. This CDR3 contains 15 residues. CDR3 residues: CASSPGTWGGDEQYF. The DNA for the CDR3 is TGCGCCAGCAGCCCCGGCACCTGGGGGGGGGACGAGCAGTACTTC.

J is TRBJ1-2 and V is TRBV6-5, with 7 bases that match TRBD1. The CDR3 is 15 residues long. CDR1 is MNHEY and CDR2 is SVGAGI in the germline V gene. Losses at the gene ends were 6 bases for V and 4 bases for J; bases not matched to a gene: 11. Here the CDR3 DNA reads TGTGCCAGCAGCGGTTCACAGGGGATGGGCTATGGCTACACCTTC. Protein: CASSGSQGMGYGYTF.

The chain is built from TRBV7-9 and TRBJ1-1; D is possibly TRBD1 (5 bases). The CDR3 contains 13 residues. V lost 1 base to trimming and J lost 11 bases, with 14 bases between them. The germline gives CDR1 SEHNR, CDR2 FQNEAQ (reference sequence). In DNA, the CDR3 is TGTGCCAGCAGCTTAGGTCGAGACAGACCTGCTTTCTTT. The encoded protein is CASSLGRDRPAFF.

This clone was detected only once. The chain recombines TRBV14 with TRBJ1-2, with D uncertain. The CDR3 contains 12 residues. Per germline, CDR1 SGHDN and CDR2 FVKESK. Deletions cut 6 bases from V and 4 bases from J, with 9 bases between. In DNA form, the CDR3 reads TGTGCCAGCAGTCCTTACGGCTATGGCTACACCTTC. The encoded protein is CASSPYGYGYTF.

The V call is TRBV9, the J call TRBJ2-7; a weak D match, TRBD2 (5 bases). The CDR3 is 13 residues long. The germline V gene has CDR1 SGDLS and CDR2 YYNGEE. Trimming removed 4 bases at V and 6 bases at J, with 14 bases between. The CDR3 region is CASSPGPGGEQYF. As DNA, the CDR3 is TGTGCCAGCAGCCCCGGCCCTGGAGGCGAGCAGTACTTC. Full variable domain (missing parts from reference TRBV9 and TRBJ2-7): DSGVTQTPKHLITATGQRVTLRCSPRSGDLSVYWYQQSLDQGLQFLIQYYNGEERAKGNILERFSAQQFPDLHSELNLSSLELGDSALYFCASSPGPGGEQYFGPGTRLTVT.

This chain uses TRBV9 with TRBJ1-4, with 9 bases matching TRBD1. Germline V gives CDR1 SGDLS, CDR2 YYNGEE. This CDR3 region has 15 residues. Trimming took 4 bases from V and 4 from J; bases not matched to a gene: 5. The DNA for the CDR3 is TGTGCCAGCAGCCGCCGGGACAGGGTTAATGAAAAACTGTTTTTT. It codes for CASSRRDRVNEKLFF.

J is TRBJ1-2 and V is TRBV4-3; 7 nucleotides line up with TRBD1. The CDR3 runs to 16 residues. Per the germline V gene, CDR1 is LGHNA and CDR2 is YSLEER. Trimming took 2 bases from V and 1 from J; bases not matched to a gene: 7. For the CDR3, the DNA is TGCGCCAGCAGCCAACTGAAAGGGGGCGGTAACTATGGCTACACCTTC. Translating gives CASSQLKGGGNYGYTF.